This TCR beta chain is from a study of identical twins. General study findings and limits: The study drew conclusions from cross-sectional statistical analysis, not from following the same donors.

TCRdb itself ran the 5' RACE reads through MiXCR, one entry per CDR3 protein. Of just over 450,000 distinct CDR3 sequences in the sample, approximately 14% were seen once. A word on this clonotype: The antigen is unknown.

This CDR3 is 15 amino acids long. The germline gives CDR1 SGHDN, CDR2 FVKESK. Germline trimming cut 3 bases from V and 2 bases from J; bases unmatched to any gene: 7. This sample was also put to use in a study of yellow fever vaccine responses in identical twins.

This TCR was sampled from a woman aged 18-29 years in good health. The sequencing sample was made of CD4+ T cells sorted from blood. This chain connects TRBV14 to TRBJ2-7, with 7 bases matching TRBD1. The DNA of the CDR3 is TGTGCCAGCAGCCAGAGTGAGGGGGCTACCTACGAGCAGTACTTC. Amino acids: CASSQSEGATYEQYF.